Detailed here is one TCR beta chain. What it recognizes is unknown. V shed 5 bases and J shed 3 bases, with 16 bases lying between them. CDR1 is SEHNR and CDR2 is FQNEAQ in the germline V gene (reference sequence). The CDR3 spans 15 residues. Scientists ran DNA taken from cultured CD4+ T cells through the Oncomine TCR Beta short-read assay for sequencing. TCRdb called the PCR reads again in MiXCR, with one record for every CDR3 protein. The top ten clones hold roughly 15% of a sample with about 20,000 distinct CDR3 sequences, roughly 51% of them seen once. This entry belongs to a study of vaccination and CD4 T cells after COVID-19. Sample treatment: roughly nine-day PBMC culture with coronavirus spike peptide pools or control peptides (ViraFEST assay).

Sequenced sample: CD4+ T cells from blood, cultured in vitro. This sequence joins TRBV7-9 and TRBJ1-1; a possible D gene is TRBD1 (5 bases). The clonotype was recovered from a human donor who had recovered from COVID-19. The CDR3 sequence: CASSPQGRGDTEAFF. In DNA form, the CDR3 reads TGTGCCAGCAGCCCCCAGGGCCGCGGGGACACTGAAGCTTTCTTT.